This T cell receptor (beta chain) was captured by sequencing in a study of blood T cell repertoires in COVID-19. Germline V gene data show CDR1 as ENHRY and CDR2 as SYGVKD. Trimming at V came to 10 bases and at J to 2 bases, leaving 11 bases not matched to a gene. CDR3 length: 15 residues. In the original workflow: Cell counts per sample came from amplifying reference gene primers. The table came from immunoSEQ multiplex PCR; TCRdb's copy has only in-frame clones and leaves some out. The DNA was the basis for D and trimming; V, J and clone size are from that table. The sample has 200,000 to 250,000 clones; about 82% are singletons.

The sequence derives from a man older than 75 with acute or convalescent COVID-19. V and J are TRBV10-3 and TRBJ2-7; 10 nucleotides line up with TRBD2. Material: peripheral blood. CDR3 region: CATYPRTSGTYEQYF. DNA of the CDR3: TGTGCCACCTACCCCCGGACTAGCGGAACCTACGAGCAGTACTTC.